This is a list of T cell receptor beta chains from one sample in a study of shared clonotypes between healthy human individuals. Profiled with immunoSEQ multiplex PCR; TCRdb holds only in-frame clones, not every one. The sample lists around 2.5 million clones, approximately 94% occurring once. Input material: naive CD4+ T cells from PBMCs. The receptors derive from a man younger than 30 in good health. Some clones in this sample may be carry-over from other donors' samples. Both conserved end residues are part of each CDR3. A D gene is named only where the DNA matches it firmly. The size entry is marked missing in some rows and otherwise reads once, few, many or a size class.

d_call clone_size j_call v_call cdr3_aa cdr3_nt
- once TRBJ2-1 TRBV9 CASSGAGPKENEQFF TGTGCCAGCAGCGGGGCCGGGCCTAAGGAGAATGAGCAGTTCTTC
- - TRBJ2-7 TRBV28 CASSLIGPSYEQYF TGTGCCAGCAGTTTAATCGGGCCCTCCTACGAGCAGTACTTC
- once TRBJ2-4 TRBV6-1 CASSAWTEEGIQYF TGTGCCAGCAGTGCCTGGACCGAGGAGGGAATTCAGTACTTC
- once TRBJ1-3 TRBV4-1 CASSQLPGLGNTIYF TGCGCCAGCAGCCAATTACCAGGCCTTGGAAACACCATATATTTT
- - TRBJ2-1 TRBV2 CASARSRGDEQFF TGTGCCAGCGCACGGTCCCGTGGAGATGAGCAGTTCTTC
- - TRBJ1-3 TRBV4-1 CASSQGLARGRGNTIYF TGCGCCAGCAGCCAAGGACTGGCGCGGGGGCGCGGAAACACCATATATTTT
- once TRBJ2-1 TRBV7-3 CASSRGDYNEQFF TGTGCCAGCAGCAGGGGGGACTACAATGAGCAGTTCTTC
- - TRBJ1-2 TRBV27 CASSSPDGVGGYTF TGTGCCAGCAGTAGCCCCGACGGTGTTGGTGGCTACACCTTC
TRBD1 - TRBJ2-1 TRBV7-6 CASSPGTGDGVEQFF TGTGCCAGCAGCCCCGGGACAGGGGACGGGGTTGAGCAGTTCTTC
- once TRBJ1-6 TRBV5-1 CASSFGTFYNSPLHF TGCGCCAGCAGCTTCGGGACCTTCTATAATTCACCCCTCCACTTT
- once TRBJ2-1 TRBV27 CASSLSWDTSSYNEQFF TGTGCCAGCAGTTTATCATGGGACACGAGCTCCTACAATGAGCAGTTCTTC
- - TRBJ1-5 TRBV27 CASSLQTTERNYQPQHF TGTGCCAGCAGTTTACAGACGACAGAGAGGAATTATCAGCCCCAGCATTTT
TRBD2 - TRBJ2-7 TRBV5-1 CASSFSGDGSYEQYF TGCGCCAGCAGCTTTAGCGGGGACGGTTCCTACGAGCAGTACTTC
- once TRBJ2-7 TRBV5-1 CASSLSVPGTGYEQYF TGCGCCAGCAGCTTGTCTGTTCCCGGGACGGGGTACGAGCAGTACTTC
- - TRBJ1-2 TRBV6-5 CASSRITGYGYTF TGTGCCAGCAGTAGGATCACGGGCTATGGCTACACCTTC
- - TRBJ2-5 TRBV28 CASSFLRGRETQYF TGTGCCAGCAGTTTCCTCAGGGGTCGGGAGACCCAGTACTTC
- - TRBJ2-1 TRBV4-2 CASSQDPGVPRSYNEQFF TGTGCCAGCAGCCAAGACCCTGGGGTCCCACGGTCCTACAATGAGCAGTTCTTC
- - TRBJ2-2 TRBV9 CASSGTSPTGELFF TGTGCCAGCAGCGGTACTAGCCCCACCGGGGAGCTGTTTTTT
- - TRBJ2-2 TRBV1 CTSSQADRGRNTGELFF TGCACCAGCAGCCAAGCCGACAGGGGGCGGAACACCGGGGAGCTGTTTTTT
TRBD1 - TRBJ1-1 TRBV11-2 CASSPYGTGLEAFF TGTGCCAGCAGTCCTTACGGGACAGGCCTTGAAGCTTTCTTT
- - TRBJ1-2 TRBV6-5 CASRLDMTGRYGYTF TGTGCCAGCAGATTGGACATGACAGGACGCTATGGCTACACCTTC
TRBD2 - TRBJ2-1 TRBV15 CATSRDRGTSGIGTYNEQFF TGTGCCACCAGCAGAGATAGGGGGACTAGCGGGATCGGGACCTACAATGAGCAGTTCTTC
- - TRBJ2-2 TRBV7-3 CASSLMASGNTGELFF TGTGCCAGCAGCTTAATGGCCAGCGGGAACACCGGGGAGCTGTTTTTT
- - TRBJ1-1 TRBV28 CASTQGLGNTEAFF TGTGCCAGCACTCAAGGGCTGGGGAACACTGAAGCTTTCTTT
- once TRBJ1-1 TRBV19 CASTPMGRGHMNTEAFF TGTGCCAGTACCCCTATGGGGAGGGGACACATGAACACTGAAGCTTTCTTT
- - TRBJ1-5 TRBV7-2 CASSLVGGASNQPQHF TGTGCCAGCAGCTTAGTAGGAGGGGCCAGCAATCAGCCCCAGCATTTT
TRBD2 - TRBJ2-7 TRBV27 CASSFGGLAGYEQYF TGTGCCAGCAGTTTCGGCGGACTAGCGGGGTACGAGCAGTACTTC
TRBD2 - TRBJ2-1 TRBV10-3 CAISESTGLAVNEQFF TGTGCCATCAGTGAGTCGACGGGACTAGCGGTCAATGAGCAGTTCTTC
- - TRBJ1-4 TRBV7-9 CASSFGGPILFF TGTGCCAGCAGCTTTGGGGGCCCGATACTGTTTTTT
- - TRBJ1-6 TRBV4-1 CASSPVGAWGAPLHF TGCGCCAGCAGCCCAGTCGGGGCCTGGGGGGCACCCCTCCACTTT
TRBD1 once TRBJ2-7 TRBV28 CASSLAQGVTYEQYF TGTGCCAGCAGTTTAGCCCAGGGGGTTACCTACGAGCAGTACTTC
- - TRBJ1-4 TRBV4-3 CASSPIDRSDNEKLFF TGCGCCAGCAGCCCAATCGACAGAAGCGATAATGAAAAACTGTTTTTT
TRBD1 - TRBJ2-2 TRBV29-1 CSVDRGTGELFF TGCAGCGTGGACAGGGGCACCGGGGAGCTGTTTTTT
- - TRBJ2-1 TRBV9 CASSAGTYNEQFF TGTGCCAGCAGCGCCGGGACTTACAATGAGCAGTTCTTC
TRBD2 - TRBJ2-7 TRBV7-9 CASSYRLAGDLLGQYF TGTGCCAGCAGCTACAGACTAGCGGGAGATCTGCTGGGGCAGTACTTC
- - TRBJ1-2 TRBV4-2 CASSQEYGYTF TGTGCCAGCAGCCAAGAGTATGGCTACACCTTC
- once TRBJ1-4 TRBV7-2 CASSGRGPREKLFF TGTGCCAGCAGCGGCCGGGGTCCGCGGGAAAAACTGTTTTTT
- - TRBJ1-5 TRBV7-2 CASSVRADNQPQHF TGTGCCAGCAGCGTCAGGGCTGACAATCAGCCCCAGCATTTT
- - TRBJ1-5 TRBV4-1 CASSQGGADNQPQHF TGCGCCAGCAGCCAAGGAGGGGCCGACAATCAGCCCCAGCATTTT
- - TRBJ2-1 TRBV9 CASSAGGYSAHNEQFF TGTGCCAGCAGCGCCGGAGGCTATAGCGCCCACAATGAGCAGTTCTTC
TRBD2 - TRBJ2-7 TRBV28 CASSSRDSGMGAQYF TGTGCCAGCAGTTCCCGAGATAGCGGGATGGGGGCGCAGTACTTC